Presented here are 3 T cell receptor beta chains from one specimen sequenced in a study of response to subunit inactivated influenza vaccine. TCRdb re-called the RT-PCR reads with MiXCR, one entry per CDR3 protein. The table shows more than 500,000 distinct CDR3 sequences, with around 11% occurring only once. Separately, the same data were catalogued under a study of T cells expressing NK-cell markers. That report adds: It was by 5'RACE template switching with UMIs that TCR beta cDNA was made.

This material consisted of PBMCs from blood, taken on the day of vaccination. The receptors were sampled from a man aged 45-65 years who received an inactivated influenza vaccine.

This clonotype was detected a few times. The CDR3 spells CASSPKQGFGETQYF. The CDR3, as DNA: TGTGCCAGCAGTCCGAAACAGGGATTTGGGGAGACCCAGTACTTC. This rearrangement joins TRBV28 to TRBJ2-5; D possibly corresponds to TRBD1 (6 bases). V was shortened by 5 bases and J by 5 bases, with 18 bases between the two germline ends. From germline, CDR1 is MDHEN and CDR2 SYDVKM. The CDR3 has 15 amino acids.

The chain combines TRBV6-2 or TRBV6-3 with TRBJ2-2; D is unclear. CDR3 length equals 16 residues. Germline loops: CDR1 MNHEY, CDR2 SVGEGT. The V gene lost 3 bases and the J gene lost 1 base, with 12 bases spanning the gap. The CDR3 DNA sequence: TGTGCCAGCAGTTATCCTTGGGTTGTGAACACCGGGGAGCTGTTTTTT. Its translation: CASSYPWVVNTGELFF.

The CDR3, as DNA: TGTGCCAGCAGCTTATGGGAAGAGCAGTTCTTC. Protein product: CASSLWEEQFF. V and J are TRBV7-9 and TRBJ2-1; D uncertain. Germline V gives CDR1 SEHNR, CDR2 FQNEAQ (reference sequence). The CDR3 runs to 11 residues. The V gene lost 2 bases and the J gene lost 10 bases, with 6 bases spanning the gap.